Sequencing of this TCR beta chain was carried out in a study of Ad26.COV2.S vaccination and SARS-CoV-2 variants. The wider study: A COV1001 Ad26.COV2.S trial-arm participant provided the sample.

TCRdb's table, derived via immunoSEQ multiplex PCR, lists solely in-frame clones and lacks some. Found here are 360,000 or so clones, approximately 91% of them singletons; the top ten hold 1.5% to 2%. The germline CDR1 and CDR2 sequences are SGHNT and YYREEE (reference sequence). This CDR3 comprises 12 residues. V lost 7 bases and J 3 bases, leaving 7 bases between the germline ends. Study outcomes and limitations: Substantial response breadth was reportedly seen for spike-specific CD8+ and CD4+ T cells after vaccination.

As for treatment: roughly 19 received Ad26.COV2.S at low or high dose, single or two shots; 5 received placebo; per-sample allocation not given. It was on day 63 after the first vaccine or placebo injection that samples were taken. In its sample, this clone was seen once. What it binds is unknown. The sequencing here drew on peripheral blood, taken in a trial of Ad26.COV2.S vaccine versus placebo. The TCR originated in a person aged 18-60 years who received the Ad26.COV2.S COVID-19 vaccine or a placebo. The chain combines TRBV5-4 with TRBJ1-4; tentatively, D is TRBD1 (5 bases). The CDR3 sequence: CASRGPNEKLFF. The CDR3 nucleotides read TGTGCCAGCCGGGGCCCTAATGAAAAACTGTTTTTT.